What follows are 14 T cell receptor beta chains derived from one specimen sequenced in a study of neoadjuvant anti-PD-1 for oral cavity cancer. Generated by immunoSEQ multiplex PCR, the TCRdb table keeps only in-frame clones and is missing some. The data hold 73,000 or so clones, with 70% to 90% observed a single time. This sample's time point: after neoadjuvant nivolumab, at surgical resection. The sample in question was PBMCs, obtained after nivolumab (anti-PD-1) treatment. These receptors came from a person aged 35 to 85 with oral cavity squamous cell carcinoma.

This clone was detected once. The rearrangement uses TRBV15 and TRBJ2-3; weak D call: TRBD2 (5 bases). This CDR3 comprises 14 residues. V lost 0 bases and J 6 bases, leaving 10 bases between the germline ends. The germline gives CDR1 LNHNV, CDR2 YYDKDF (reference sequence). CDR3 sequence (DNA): TGTGCCACCAGCAGAGAAGGAGGATCGGATACGCAGTATTTT. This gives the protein CATSREGGSDTQYF. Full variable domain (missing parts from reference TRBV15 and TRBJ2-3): DAMVIQNPRYQVTQFGKPVTLSCSQTLNHNVMYWYQQKSSQAPKLLFHYYDKDFNNEADTPDNFQSRRPNTSFCFLDIRSPGLGDTAMYLCATSREGGSDTQYFGPGTRLTVL.

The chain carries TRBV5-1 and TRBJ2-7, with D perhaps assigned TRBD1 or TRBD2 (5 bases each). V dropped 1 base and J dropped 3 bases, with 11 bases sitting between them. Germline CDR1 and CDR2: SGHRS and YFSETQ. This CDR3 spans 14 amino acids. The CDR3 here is CASSLRGRDYEQYF. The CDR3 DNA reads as TGCGCCAGCAGCTTGAGGGGACGGGACTACGAGCAGTACTTC.

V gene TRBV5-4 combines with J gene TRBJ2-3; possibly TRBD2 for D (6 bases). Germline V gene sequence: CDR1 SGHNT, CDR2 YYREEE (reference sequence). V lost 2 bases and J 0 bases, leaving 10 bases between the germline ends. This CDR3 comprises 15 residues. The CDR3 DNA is TGTGCCAGCAGCTTCGGGGGAACTAGCACAGATACGCAGTATTTT. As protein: CASSFGGTSTDTQYF.

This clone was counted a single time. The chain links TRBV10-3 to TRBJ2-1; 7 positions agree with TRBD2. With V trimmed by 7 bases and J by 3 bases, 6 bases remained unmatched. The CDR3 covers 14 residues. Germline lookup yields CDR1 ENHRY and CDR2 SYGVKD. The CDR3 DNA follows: TGTGCCATCAAGGAGGGACTAAACTACAATGAGCAGTTCTTC. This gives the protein CAIKEGLNYNEQFF.

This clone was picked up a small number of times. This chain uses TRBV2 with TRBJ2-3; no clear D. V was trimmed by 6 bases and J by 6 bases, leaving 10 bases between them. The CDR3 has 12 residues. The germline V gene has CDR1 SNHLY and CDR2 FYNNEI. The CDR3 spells CASRALGDTQYF. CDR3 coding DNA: TGTGCCAGCAGGGCCCTAGGGGATACGCAGTATTTT.

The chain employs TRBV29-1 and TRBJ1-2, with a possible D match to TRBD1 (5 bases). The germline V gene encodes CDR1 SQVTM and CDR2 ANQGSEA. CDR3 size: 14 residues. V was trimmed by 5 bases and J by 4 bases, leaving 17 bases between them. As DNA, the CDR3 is TGCAGCGTTATGGACCAGGGCCGGGGCTATGGCTACACCTTC. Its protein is CSVMDQGRGYGYTF.

CDR3 sequence reads: CASSQEGGGARTYFLAKNIQYF. CDR3 in DNA: TGCGCCAGCAGCCAAGAGGGTGGGGGGGCACGCACCTACTTCCTAGCCAAAAACATTCAGTACTTC. The chain is built from TRBV4-1 and TRBJ2-4; D is perhaps TRBD2 (7 bases). With 0 bases removed from V and 0 bases from J, the gap between germline ends came to 27 bases. CDR3 length equals 22 residues. Germline CDR1 reads MGHRA; CDR2 reads YSYEKL.

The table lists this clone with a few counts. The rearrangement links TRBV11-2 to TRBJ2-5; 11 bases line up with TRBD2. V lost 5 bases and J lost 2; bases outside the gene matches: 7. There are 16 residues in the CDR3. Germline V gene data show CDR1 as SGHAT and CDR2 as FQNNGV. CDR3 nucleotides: TGTGCCAGCAGCCCACCGCGACTAGCGGGACAAGAGACCCAGTACTTC. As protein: CASSPPRLAGQETQYF.

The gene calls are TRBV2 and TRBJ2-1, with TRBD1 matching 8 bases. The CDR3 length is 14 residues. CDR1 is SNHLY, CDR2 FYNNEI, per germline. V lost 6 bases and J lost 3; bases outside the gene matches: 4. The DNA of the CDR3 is TGTGCCAGCAGAAGGACAGGGAACTACAATGAGCAGTTCTTC. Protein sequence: CASRRTGNYNEQFF.

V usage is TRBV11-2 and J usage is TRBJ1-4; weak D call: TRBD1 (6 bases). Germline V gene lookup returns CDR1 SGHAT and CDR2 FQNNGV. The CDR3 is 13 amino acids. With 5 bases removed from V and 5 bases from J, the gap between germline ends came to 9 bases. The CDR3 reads CASSAQGNEKLFF. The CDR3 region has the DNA TGTGCCAGCAGCGCACAGGGCAATGAAAAACTGTTTTTT.

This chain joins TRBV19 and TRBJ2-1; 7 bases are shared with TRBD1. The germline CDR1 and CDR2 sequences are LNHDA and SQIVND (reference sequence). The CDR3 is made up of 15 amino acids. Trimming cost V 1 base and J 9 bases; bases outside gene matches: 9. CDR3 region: CASSIGSGQWGEQFF. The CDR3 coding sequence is TGTGCCAGTAGTATAGGGTCGGGACAGTGGGGTGAGCAGTTCTTC.

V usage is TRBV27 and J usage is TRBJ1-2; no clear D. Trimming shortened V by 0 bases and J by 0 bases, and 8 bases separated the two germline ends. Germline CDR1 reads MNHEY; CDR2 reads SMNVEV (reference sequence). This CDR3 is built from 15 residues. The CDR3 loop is CASSLSGGANYGYTF. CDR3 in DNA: TGTGCCAGCAGTTTATCAGGCGGAGCTAACTATGGCTACACCTTC.

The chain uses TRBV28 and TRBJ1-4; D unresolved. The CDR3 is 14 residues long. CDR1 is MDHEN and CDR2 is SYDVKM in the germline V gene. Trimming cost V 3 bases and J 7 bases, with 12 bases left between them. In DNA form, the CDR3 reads TGTGCCAGCAGTTTGGCGGGGTCAATTGAAAAACTGTTTTTT. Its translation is CASSLAGSIEKLFF.

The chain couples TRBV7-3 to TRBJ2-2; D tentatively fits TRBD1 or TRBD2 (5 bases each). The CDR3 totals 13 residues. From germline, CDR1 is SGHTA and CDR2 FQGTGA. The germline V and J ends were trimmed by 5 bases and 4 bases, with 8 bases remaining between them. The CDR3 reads CASSRGATGELFF. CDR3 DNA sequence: TGTGCCAGCAGCCGAGGGGCCACCGGGGAGCTGTTTTTT.